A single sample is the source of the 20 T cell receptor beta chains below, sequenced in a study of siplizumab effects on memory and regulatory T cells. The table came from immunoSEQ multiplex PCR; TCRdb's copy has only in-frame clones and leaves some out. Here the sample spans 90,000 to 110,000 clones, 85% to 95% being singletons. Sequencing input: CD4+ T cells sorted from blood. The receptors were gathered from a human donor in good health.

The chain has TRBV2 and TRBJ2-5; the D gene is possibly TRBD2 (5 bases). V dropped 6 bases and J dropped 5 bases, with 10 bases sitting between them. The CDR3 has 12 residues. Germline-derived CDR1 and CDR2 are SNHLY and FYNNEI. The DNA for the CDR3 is TGTGCCAGCAGAGAGGAGGTTGAGACCCAGTACTTC. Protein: CASREEVETQYF.

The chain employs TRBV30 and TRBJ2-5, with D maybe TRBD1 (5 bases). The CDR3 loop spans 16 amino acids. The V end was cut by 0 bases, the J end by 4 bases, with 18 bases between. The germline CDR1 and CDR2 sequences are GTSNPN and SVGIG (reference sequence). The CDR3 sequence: CAWSVIGVRSRETQYF. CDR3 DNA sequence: TGTGCCTGGAGTGTAATAGGGGTCCGCTCACGAGAGACCCAGTACTTC. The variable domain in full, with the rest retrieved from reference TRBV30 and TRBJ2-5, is SQTIHQWPATLVQPVGSPLSLECTVEGTSNPNLYWYRQAAGRGLQLLFYSVGIGQISSEVPQNLSASRPQDRQFILSSKKLLLSDSGFYLCAWSVIGVRSRETQYFGPGTRLLVL.

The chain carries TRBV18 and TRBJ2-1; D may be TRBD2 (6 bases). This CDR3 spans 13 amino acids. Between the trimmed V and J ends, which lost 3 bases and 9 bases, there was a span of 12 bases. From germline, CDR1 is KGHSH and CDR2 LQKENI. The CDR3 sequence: CASSPGPGSEQFF. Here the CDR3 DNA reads TGTGCCAGCTCACCCGGACCCGGGAGTGAGCAGTTCTTC.

The CDR3 sequence: CASRARGNSYNSPLHF. CDR3 in DNA: TGTGCCAGCAGGGCTCGGGGAAACTCCTATAATTCACCCCTCCACTTT. The chain is built from TRBV2 and TRBJ1-6; D gene unclear. Trimming pared 6 bases from V and 0 bases from J, leaving 12 bases between. The CDR3 consists of 16 residues. Germline V gene sequence: CDR1 SNHLY, CDR2 FYNNEI.

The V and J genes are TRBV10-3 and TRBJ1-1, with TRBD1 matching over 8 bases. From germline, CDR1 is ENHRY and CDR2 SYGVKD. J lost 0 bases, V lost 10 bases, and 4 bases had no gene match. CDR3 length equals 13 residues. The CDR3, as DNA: TGTGCCAGCCTGGACAGGGTGAACACTGAAGCTTTCTTT. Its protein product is CASLDRVNTEAFF.

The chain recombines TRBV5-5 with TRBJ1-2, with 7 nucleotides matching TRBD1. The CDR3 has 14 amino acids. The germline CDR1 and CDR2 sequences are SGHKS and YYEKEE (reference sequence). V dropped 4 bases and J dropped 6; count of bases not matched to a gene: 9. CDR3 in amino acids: CASSALQGLDGYTF. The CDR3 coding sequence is TGTGCCAGCAGCGCCCTACAGGGGTTGGATGGCTACACCTTC.

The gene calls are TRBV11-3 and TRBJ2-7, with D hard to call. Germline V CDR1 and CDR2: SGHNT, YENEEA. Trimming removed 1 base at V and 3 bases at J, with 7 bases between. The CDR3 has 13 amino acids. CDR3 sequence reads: CASSLAKYYEQYF. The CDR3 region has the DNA TGTGCCAGCAGCTTAGCGAAATACTACGAGCAGTACTTC.

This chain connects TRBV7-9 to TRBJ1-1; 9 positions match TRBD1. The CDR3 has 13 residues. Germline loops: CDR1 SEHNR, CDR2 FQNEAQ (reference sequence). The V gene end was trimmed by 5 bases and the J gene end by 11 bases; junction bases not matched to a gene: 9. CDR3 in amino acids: CASSRGQGLGAFF. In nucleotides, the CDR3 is TGTGCCAGCAGCCGCGGACAGGGGTTAGGTGCTTTCTTT. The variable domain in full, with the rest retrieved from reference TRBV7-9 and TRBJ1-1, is DTGVSQNPRHKITKRGQNVTFRCDPISEHNRLYWYRQTLGQGPEFLTYFQNEAQLEKSRLLSDRFSAERPKGSFSTLEIQRTEQGDSAMYLCASSRGQGLGAFFGQGTRLTVV.

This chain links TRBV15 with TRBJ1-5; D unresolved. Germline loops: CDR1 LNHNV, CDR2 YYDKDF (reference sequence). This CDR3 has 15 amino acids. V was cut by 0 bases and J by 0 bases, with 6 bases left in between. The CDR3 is CATSRDLPSNQPQHF. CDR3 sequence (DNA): TGTGCCACCAGCAGAGATCTCCCTAGCAATCAGCCCCAGCATTTT.

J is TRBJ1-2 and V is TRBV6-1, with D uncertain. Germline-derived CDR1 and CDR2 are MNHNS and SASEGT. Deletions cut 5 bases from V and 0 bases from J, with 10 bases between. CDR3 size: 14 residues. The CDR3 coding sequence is TGTGCCAGCAGTCACAGTAAAACTAACTATGGCTACACCTTC. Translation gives CASSHSKTNYGYTF.

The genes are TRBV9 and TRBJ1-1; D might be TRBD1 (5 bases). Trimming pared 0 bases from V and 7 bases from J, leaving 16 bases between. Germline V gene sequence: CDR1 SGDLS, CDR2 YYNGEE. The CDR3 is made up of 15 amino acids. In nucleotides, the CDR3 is TGTGCCAGCAGCGTAGAATTGTGGGGGGTAGATGAAGCTTTCTTT. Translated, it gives CASSVELWGVDEAFF.

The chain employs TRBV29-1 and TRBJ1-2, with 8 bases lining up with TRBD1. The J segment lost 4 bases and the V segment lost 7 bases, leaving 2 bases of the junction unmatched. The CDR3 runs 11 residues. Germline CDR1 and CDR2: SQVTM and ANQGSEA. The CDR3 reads CSAGQGYGYTF. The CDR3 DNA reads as TGCAGCGCTGGACAGGGCTATGGCTACACCTTC.

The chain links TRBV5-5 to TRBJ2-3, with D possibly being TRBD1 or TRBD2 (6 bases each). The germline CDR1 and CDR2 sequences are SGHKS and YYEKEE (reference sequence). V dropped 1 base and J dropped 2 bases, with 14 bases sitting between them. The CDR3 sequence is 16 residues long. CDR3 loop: CASSLLGGLATDTQYF. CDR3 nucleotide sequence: TGTGCCAGCAGCTTGTTAGGGGGGCTGGCCACAGATACGCAGTATTTT.

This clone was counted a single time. CDR3: CASSYSPPANYGYTF. The CDR3 DNA reads TGTGCCAGCAGTTACTCACCACCTGCTAACTATGGCTACACCTTC. The chain is built from TRBV6-6 and TRBJ1-2; D is ambiguous. Trimming left V 0 bases short and J 0 bases short, with 8 bases between. This CDR3 is built from 15 residues. Germline CDR1 reads MNHNY; CDR2 reads SVGAGI (reference sequence).

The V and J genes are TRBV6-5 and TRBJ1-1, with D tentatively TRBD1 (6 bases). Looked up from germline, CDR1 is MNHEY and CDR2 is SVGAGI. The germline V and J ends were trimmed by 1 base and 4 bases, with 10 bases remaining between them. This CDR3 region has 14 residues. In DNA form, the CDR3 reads TGTGCCAGCAGTTACTTCCAGGGGAGCACTGAAGCTTTCTTT. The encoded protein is CASSYFQGSTEAFF.

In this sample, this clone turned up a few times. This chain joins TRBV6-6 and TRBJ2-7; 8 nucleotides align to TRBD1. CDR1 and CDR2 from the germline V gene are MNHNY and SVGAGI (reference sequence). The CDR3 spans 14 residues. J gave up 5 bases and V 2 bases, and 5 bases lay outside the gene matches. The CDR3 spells CASSYLRGHDEQYF. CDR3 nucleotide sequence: TGTGCCAGCAGTTACCTCAGGGGGCACGACGAGCAGTACTTC.

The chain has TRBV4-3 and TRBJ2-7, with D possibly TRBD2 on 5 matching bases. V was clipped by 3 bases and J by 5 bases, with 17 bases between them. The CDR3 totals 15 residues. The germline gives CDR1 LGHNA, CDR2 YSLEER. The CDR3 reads CASSQAREPSHEQYF. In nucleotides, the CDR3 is TGCGCCAGCAGCCAGGCGAGGGAACCGTCCCACGAGCAGTACTTC.

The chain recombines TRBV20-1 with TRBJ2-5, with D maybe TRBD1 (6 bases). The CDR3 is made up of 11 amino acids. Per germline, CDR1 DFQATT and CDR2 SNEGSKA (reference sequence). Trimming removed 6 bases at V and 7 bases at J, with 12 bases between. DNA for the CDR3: TGCAGTGCCACCGGACAGCTGACCCAGTACTTC. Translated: CSATGQLTQYF.

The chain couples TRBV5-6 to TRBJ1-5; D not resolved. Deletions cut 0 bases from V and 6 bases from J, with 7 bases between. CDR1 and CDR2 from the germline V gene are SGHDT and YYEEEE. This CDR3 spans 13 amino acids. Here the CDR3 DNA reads TGTGCCAGCAGCTTGGGAGGTTCTCAGCCCCAGCATTTT. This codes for CASSLGGSQPQHF. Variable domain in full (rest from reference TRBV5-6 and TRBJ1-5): DAGVTQSPTHLIKTRGQQVTLRCSPKSGHDTVSWYQQALGQGPQFIFQYYEEEERQRGNFPDRFSGHQFPNYSSELNVNALLLGDSALYLCASSLGGSQPQHFGDGTRLSIL.

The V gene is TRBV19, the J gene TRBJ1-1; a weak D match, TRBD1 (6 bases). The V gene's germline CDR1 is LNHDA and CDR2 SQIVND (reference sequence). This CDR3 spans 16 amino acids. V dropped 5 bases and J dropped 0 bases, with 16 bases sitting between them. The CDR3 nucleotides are TGTGCCAGTAGTCTGCTGACAGGCTCATTGAACACTGAAGCTTTCTTT. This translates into CASSLLTGSLNTEAFF.